One T cell receptor (beta chain) is described in this entry. Antigen: not known. This CDR3 has 13 amino acids. CDR1 is MNHNS and CDR2 is SASEGT in the germline V gene. Trimming removed 5 bases from V and 1 base from J; junction bases left unmatched: 1. The source of the sample is a study of cytomegalovirus exposure and HLA in healthy donors. Background on the study: The platform used for the 100 to 150 validation repertoires matched that of the 600 to 800 first-cohort repertoires, a later analysis reported. Study-level points and caveats: Investigators reported around 150 TCR beta chains as tied to cytomegalovirus. It was confirmed in vitro that three of the CMV-associated chains were specific for CMV antigens.

The protocol was immunoSEQ multiplex PCR, while the TCRdb copy is restricted to in-frame clones and leaves out a portion. The repertoire includes roughly 56,000 clones, roughly nine tenths of them detected once, and around 14% sits in the top ten. This receptor was obtained from a woman aged 18-29 years in good health and CMV-seronegative. The chain is built from TRBV6-1 and TRBJ2-5, with 7 bases lining up with TRBD1. Sequenced: PBMCs. CDR3 sequence (DNA): TGTGCCAGCAGTTGGGACAGCCAAGAGACCCAGTACTTC. Translated, it gives CASSWDSQETQYF.